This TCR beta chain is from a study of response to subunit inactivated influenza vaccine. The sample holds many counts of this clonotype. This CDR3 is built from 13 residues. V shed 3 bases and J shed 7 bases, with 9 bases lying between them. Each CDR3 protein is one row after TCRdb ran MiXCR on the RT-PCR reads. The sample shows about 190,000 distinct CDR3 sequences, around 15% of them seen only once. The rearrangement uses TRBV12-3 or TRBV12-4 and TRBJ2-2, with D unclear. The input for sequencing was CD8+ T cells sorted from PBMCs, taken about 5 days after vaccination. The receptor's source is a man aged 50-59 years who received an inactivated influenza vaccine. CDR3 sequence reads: CASSFSFGGELFF. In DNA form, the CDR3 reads TGTGCCAGCAGTTTTAGTTTCGGCGGGGAGCTGTTTTTT.